Each of the 24 T cell receptor beta chains below was sequenced from the same sample in a study of cytomegalovirus exposure and HLA in healthy donors. PCR primers comprised 60 Vbeta and 13 Jbeta primers. The table came from immunoSEQ multiplex PCR; TCRdb's copy has only in-frame clones and leaves some out. Among 60,000 to 70,000 clones, more than 70% were seen once, and the ten largest hold approximately 9.8%. Sequencing input: PBMCs. The receptors originated from a man aged 40-50 years in good health and CMV-seronegative.

This chain joins TRBV5-4 and TRBJ2-2; D gene unclear. CDR1 is SGHNT and CDR2 is YYREEE in the germline V gene (reference sequence). With 4 bases removed from V and 6 bases from J, the gap between germline ends came to 16 bases. The CDR3 runs to 15 residues. The CDR3 DNA is TGTGCCAGCAGCCCTTCCCGCCTTAGCTCCGGGGAGCTGTTTTTT. This translates into CASSPSRLSSGELFF.

This clone is a singleton in its sample. The J gene is TRBJ1-4, the V gene TRBV5-8; 7 bases are shared with TRBD1. Germline CDR1 and CDR2: SGHTS and YDEGEE. This CDR3 contains 20 residues. V trimming: 1 base; J trimming: 6 bases; junction bases outside the gene matches: 21. CDR3 nucleotides: TGTGCCAGCAGCTTGATTCCCCCCAGGGGGAGGCCCGGTAGTGATGAAAAACTGTTTTTT. It is translated as CASSLIPPRGRPGSDEKLFF. Variable domain in full (rest from reference TRBV5-8 and TRBJ1-4): EAGVTQSPTHLIKTRGQQATLRCSPISGHTSVYWYQQALGLGLQFLLWYDEGEERNRGNFPPRFSGRQFPNYSSELNVNALELEDSALYLCASSLIPPRGRPGSDEKLFFGSGTQLSVL.

In DNA form, the CDR3 reads TGTGCCAGCAGCTTAGGTCAGGAAATGAACACTGAAGCTTTCTTT. Translated: CASSLGQEMNTEAFF. This chain links TRBV7-2 with TRBJ1-1; D gene uncertain. Trimming took 1 base from V and 0 from J, leaving 9 bases between them. The CDR3 sequence is 15 residues long. Germline V CDR1 and CDR2: SGHTA, FQGNSA. The full variable domain, rest sourced from reference TRBV7-2 and TRBJ1-1, is GAGVSQSPSNKVTEKGKDVELRCDPISGHTALYWYRQSLGQGLEFLIYFQGNSAPDKSGLPSDRFSAERTGGSVSTLTIQRTQQEDSAVYLCASSLGQEMNTEAFFGQGTRLTVV.

The chain uses TRBV6-5 and TRBJ2-7; 9 bases fit TRBD1. The CDR3 is 15 residues long. Germline assignment: CDR1 MNHEY and CDR2 SVGAGI. J lost 3 bases, V lost 2 bases, and 5 bases had no gene match. The CDR3 DNA is TGTGCCAGCAGTTACCTGGACAGGGGAAACTACGAGCAGTACTTC. It yields the protein CASSYLDRGNYEQYF.

V usage is TRBV27 and J usage is TRBJ2-1, with TRBD2 matching over 12 bases. Germline CDR1 and CDR2: MNHEY and SMNVEV (reference sequence). The length of the CDR3 is 18 residues. The V and J ends lost 2 bases and 5 bases, in that order; junction bases with no gene match: 10. CDR3 DNA sequence: TGTGCCAGCAGTTTACCCCCGTCGACTAGCGGGAGAAACAATGAGCAGTTCTTC. Protein product: CASSLPPSTSGRNNEQFF.

The J gene is TRBJ2-1, the V gene TRBV7-8, with a weak D call TRBD2 (5 bases). Trimming took 0 bases from V and 9 from J, leaving 21 bases between them. The CDR3 length is 17 residues. Germline CDR1 reads SGHVS; CDR2 reads FQNEAQ. CDR3 DNA: TGTGCCAGCAGCTTAGCGAGGGCAGTAATAAGTGGTGGTGAGCAGTTCTTC. Its translation: CASSLARAVISGGEQFF.

The J gene is TRBJ1-5, the V gene TRBV28; D call uncertain. V was trimmed by 1 base and J by 11 bases, leaving 15 bases between them. CDR3 length equals 14 residues. Per germline, CDR1 MDHEN and CDR2 SYDVKM. The chain's CDR3 is CASSLSAIRFSQHF. Here the CDR3 DNA reads TGTGCCAGCAGTTTATCGGCTATCAGGTTTTCCCAGCATTTT.

The rearrangement joins TRBV9 to TRBJ2-5; 16 bases fit TRBD2. The CDR3 length is 19 residues. Germline V gives CDR1 SGDLS, CDR2 YYNGEE. J was trimmed by 4 bases and V by 2 bases; bases with no gene match: 11. Here the CDR3 DNA reads TGTGCCAGCAGCGTGGGACCGGGACTAGCGGGGGGGCGAGTAGAGACCCAGTACTTC. It is translated as CASSVGPGLAGGRVETQYF.

The chain employs TRBV28 and TRBJ2-3, with 12 positions matching TRBD2. Per the germline V gene, CDR1 is MDHEN and CDR2 is SYDVKM. The CDR3 sequence is 15 residues long. The V gene end was trimmed by 7 bases and the J gene end by 3 bases; junction bases not matched to a gene: 5. CDR3 DNA sequence: TGTGCCAGCATGGGGACTAGCGGGTATACAGATACGCAGTATTTT. Residues: CASMGTSGYTDTQYF.

The V gene is TRBV28, the J gene TRBJ2-5; perhaps TRBD2 as D (6 bases). Germline V gene lookup returns CDR1 MDHEN and CDR2 SYDVKM. The V and J ends lost 5 bases and 1 base respectively, with 14 bases between them. The CDR3 spans 15 residues. The CDR3 DNA follows: TGTGCCAGCAGTCTATTGCGGGACCCCCAAGAGACCCAGTACTTC. Its protein product is CASSLLRDPQETQYF.

This clone was seen once. V and J are TRBV11-1 and TRBJ2-3, with 7 positions matching TRBD2. CDR1 and CDR2 (germline): SGHAT, FQDESV (reference sequence). The CDR3 has 14 amino acids. Trimming took 5 bases from V and 10 from J; bases not matched to a gene: 12. The CDR3 DNA follows: TGTGCCAGCAGCCCGCGGGGGAATACTTTGGCGCAGTATTTT. It is translated as CASSPRGNTLAQYF.

This clone was found once. CDR3 sequence: CASSSPGQGSATEQYF. Here the CDR3 DNA reads TGTGCCAGCAGCTCCCCGGGACAGGGGAGTGCTACCGAGCAGTACTTC. This chain connects TRBV7-6 to TRBJ2-7; 10 bases fit TRBD1. CDR3 length equals 16 residues. In germline, CDR1 is SGHVS, CDR2 FNYEAQ. V gave up 4 bases and J gave up 6 bases; unmatched junction bases: 12.

Notes on this clone: Relative to the germline gene, one junction end is altered; a read error may explain this. J is TRBJ1-2 and V is TRBV7-9, with D unresolved. Germline CDR1 is SEHNR and CDR2 is FQNEAQ (reference sequence). This CDR3 region has 12 residues. The CDR3 here is CSSSLGSVGYTF. CDR3 coding DNA: TGTTCCAGCAGCTTAGGAAGCGTCGGCTACACCTTC.

The rearrangement joins TRBV6-5 to TRBJ1-5; 7 positions agree with TRBD1. Germline-derived CDR1 and CDR2 are MNHEY and SVGAGI. V dropped 5 bases and J dropped 2; count of bases not matched to a gene: 0. The CDR3 contains 13 residues. The CDR3 region is CASSDRGNQPQHF. The CDR3 nucleotides read TGTGCCAGCAGTGACAGGGGCAATCAGCCCCAGCATTTT.

V gene TRBV5-1 combines with J gene TRBJ2-3, with 9 bases aligning to TRBD1. The CDR3 is made up of 15 amino acids. CDR1 is SGHRS, CDR2 YFSETQ, per germline. V was pared by 0 bases and J by 2 bases, with 1 base of the junction left unmatched. CDR3 loop: CASSLGDRVTDTQYF. CDR3 in DNA: TGCGCCAGCAGCTTGGGGGACAGGGTCACAGATACGCAGTATTTT.

The rearrangement links TRBV5-1 to TRBJ2-3; 8 bases fit TRBD2. The ends lost 2 bases at V and 6 bases at J; junction bases unmatched: 14. The CDR3 is 17 amino acids. CDR1 SGHRS and CDR2 YFSETQ come from the germline V gene. CDR3 DNA: TGCGCCAGCAGCTTCCTCGGTAGCGGGGCCCCCTTGGATACGCAGTATTTT. Translation gives CASSFLGSGAPLDTQYF.

The V and J genes are TRBV5-4 and TRBJ1-2; TRBD1 is a possible D gene (5 bases). The CDR3 extends over 15 amino acids. Trimming left V 1 base short and J 1 base short, with 11 bases between. Per the germline V gene, CDR1 is SGHNT and CDR2 is YYREEE (reference sequence). CDR3 DNA: TGTGCCAGCAGCTTGAAGGGGTCCCTTAACTATGGCTACACCTTC. Amino acids: CASSLKGSLNYGYTF. Full variable domain (rest looked up from reference TRBV5-4 and TRBJ1-2): ETGVTQSPTHLIKTRGQQVTLRCSSQSGHNTVSWYQQALGQGPQFIFQYYREEENGRGNFPPRFSGLQFPNYSSELNVNALELDDSALYLCASSLKGSLNYGYTFGSGTRLTVV.

This clone was counted only a few times. The J gene is TRBJ1-1, the V gene TRBV5-1; 7 bases match TRBD1. The ends lost 4 bases at V and 5 bases at J; junction bases unmatched: 5. There are 13 residues in the CDR3. Germline CDR1 SGHRS, CDR2 YFSETQ. DNA for the CDR3: TGCGCCAGCAGCGGAGGGGGCTGGACTGAAGCTTTCTTT. It yields the protein CASSGGGWTEAFF. The full variable domain, completed using reference TRBV5-1 and TRBJ1-1, is KAGVTQTPRYLIKTRGQQVTLSCSPISGHRSVSWYQQTPGQGLQFLFEYFSETQRNKGNFPGRFSGRQFSNSRSEMNVSTLELGDSALYLCASSGGGWTEAFFGQGTRLTVV.

CDR3 DNA: TGTGCCAGCAGCCCAGGACTAGCGGGGGGGCGGACAGATACGCAGTATTTT. As protein: CASSPGLAGGRTDTQYF. The J gene is TRBJ2-3, the V gene TRBV11-2, with 15 bases aligning to TRBD2. CDR3 length: 17 residues. V dropped 5 bases and J dropped 3; count of bases not matched to a gene: 6. In germline, CDR1 is SGHAT, CDR2 FQNNGV.

The CDR3 DNA reads as TGCGCCAGCAGCTTGGAAGGGGGCAGGGAGACCCAGTACTTC. Amino acid sequence: CASSLEGGRETQYF. The chain carries TRBV5-1 and TRBJ2-5; 7 bases align to TRBD1. Germline V lookup: CDR1 SGHRS, CDR2 YFSETQ. CDR3 length equals 14 residues. V lost 0 bases, J lost 5 bases, and 4 bases stayed unmatched.

V is TRBV18 and J is TRBJ1-1; TRBD1 might be the D (6 bases). CDR1 and CDR2 from the germline V gene are KGHSH and LQKENI. Trimming removed 2 bases at V and 4 bases at J, with 23 bases between. This CDR3 has 18 amino acids. This CDR3 is CASSPSAWRRGNRTEAFF. The CDR3 bases are TGTGCCAGCTCACCATCCGCCTGGCGCAGGGGAAATCGCACTGAAGCTTTCTTT.

The chain is built from TRBV4-1 and TRBJ2-7; the D gene is possibly TRBD2 (5 bases). V was cut by 0 bases and J by 2 bases, with 11 bases left in between. Germline V gives CDR1 MGHRA, CDR2 YSYEKL. The CDR3 totals 15 residues. The CDR3 region has the DNA TGCGCCAGCAGCCAAGATTCAGCGGCGCCCTACGAGCAGTACTTC. Its translation is CASSQDSAAPYEQYF.

This chain links TRBV6-4 with TRBJ1-5; a weak D match, TRBD1 (5 bases). The CDR3 spans 13 residues. Germline V CDR1 and CDR2: MRHNA, SNTAGT. V was shortened by 3 bases and J by 4 bases, with 7 bases between the two germline ends. This CDR3 is CASSEQENQPQHF. Written as DNA, the CDR3 is TGTGCCAGCAGTGAACAGGAGAATCAGCCCCAGCATTTT.

The chain employs TRBV11-2 and TRBJ2-7, with 9 bases identical to TRBD2. J lost 2 bases, V lost 1 base, and 6 bases had no gene match. Germline loops: CDR1 SGHAT, CDR2 FQNNGV. The CDR3 is made up of 16 amino acids. The CDR3 spells CASSLGRGGNTYEQYF. The CDR3 DNA follows: TGTGCCAGCAGCTTAGGGCGGGGGGGGAACACCTACGAGCAGTACTTC.